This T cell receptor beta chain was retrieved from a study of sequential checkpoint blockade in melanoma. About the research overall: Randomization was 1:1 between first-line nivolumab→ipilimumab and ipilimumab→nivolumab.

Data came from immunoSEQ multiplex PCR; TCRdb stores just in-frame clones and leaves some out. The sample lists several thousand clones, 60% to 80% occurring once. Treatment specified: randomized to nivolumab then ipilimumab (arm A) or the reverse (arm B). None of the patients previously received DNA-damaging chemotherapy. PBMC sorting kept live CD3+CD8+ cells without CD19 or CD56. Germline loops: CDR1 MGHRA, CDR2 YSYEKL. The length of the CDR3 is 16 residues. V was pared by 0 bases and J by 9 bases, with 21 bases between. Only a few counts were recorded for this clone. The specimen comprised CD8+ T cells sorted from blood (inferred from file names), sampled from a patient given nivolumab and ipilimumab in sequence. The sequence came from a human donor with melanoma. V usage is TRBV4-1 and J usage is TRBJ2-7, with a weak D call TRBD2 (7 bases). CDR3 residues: CASSQDLELGAGVQYF. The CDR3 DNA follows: TGCGCCAGCAGCCAAGATCTGGAGTTGGGGGCGGGAGTGCAGTACTTC.